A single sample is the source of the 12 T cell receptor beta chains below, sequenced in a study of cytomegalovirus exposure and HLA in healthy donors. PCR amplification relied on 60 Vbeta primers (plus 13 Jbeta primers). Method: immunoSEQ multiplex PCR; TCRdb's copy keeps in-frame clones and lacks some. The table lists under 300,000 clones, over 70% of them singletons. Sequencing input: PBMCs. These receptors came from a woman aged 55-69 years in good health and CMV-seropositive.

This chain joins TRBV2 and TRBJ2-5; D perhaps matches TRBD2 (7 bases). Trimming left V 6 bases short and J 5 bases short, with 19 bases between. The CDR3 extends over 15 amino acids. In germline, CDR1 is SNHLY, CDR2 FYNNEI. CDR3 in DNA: TGTGCCAGCAGGGGCCCGCAGGGGCGGGGGGAGACCCAGTACTTC. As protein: CASRGPQGRGETQYF.

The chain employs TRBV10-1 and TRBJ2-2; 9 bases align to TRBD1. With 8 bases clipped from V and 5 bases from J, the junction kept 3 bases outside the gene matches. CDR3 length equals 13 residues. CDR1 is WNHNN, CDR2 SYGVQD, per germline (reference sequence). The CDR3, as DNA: TGCGCCAGCCGGGACAGGGATACCGGGGAGCTGTTTTTT. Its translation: CASRDRDTGELFF.

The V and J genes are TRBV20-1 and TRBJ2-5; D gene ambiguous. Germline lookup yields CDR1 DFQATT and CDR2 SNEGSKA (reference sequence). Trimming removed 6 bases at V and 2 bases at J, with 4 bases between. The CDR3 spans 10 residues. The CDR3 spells CSAQQETQYF. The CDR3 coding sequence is TGCAGTGCCCAGCAAGAGACCCAGTACTTC.

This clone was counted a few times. The CDR3 region has the DNA TGTGCCAGCAGCCCGCCCGCCTGGACAGGGTTGGCAGATACGCAGTATTTT. Protein sequence: CASSPPAWTGLADTQYF. The chain joins TRBV5-8 to TRBJ2-3, with TRBD1 matching over 8 bases. This CDR3 contains 17 residues. Germline loops: CDR1 SGHTS, CDR2 YDEGEE. The V segment lost 4 bases and the J segment 4 bases; nucleotides outside the gene matches: 14.

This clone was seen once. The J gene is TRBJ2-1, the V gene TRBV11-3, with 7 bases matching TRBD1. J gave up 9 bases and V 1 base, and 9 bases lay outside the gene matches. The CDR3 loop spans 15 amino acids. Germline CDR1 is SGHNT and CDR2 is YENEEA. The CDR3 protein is CASSLGQGYVSEQFF. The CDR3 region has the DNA TGTGCCAGCAGCTTAGGACAGGGTTACGTCAGTGAGCAGTTCTTC.

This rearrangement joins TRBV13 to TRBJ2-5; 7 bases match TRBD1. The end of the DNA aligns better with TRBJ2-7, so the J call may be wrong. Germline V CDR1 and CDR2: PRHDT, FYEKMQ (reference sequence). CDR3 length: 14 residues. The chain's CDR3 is CASSTRQGGGEQYF. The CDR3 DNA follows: TGTGCCAGCAGCACCCGACAGGGCGGCGGCGAGCAGTACTTC.

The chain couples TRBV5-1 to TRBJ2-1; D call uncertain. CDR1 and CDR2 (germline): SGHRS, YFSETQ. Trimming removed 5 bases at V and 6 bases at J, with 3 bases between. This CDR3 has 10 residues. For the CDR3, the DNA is TGCGCCAGCAGAGCCAATGAGCAGTTCTTC. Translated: CASRANEQFF.

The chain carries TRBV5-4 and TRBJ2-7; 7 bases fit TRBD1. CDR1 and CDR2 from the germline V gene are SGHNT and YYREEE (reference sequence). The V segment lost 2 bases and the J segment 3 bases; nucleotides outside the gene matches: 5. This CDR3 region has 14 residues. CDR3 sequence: CASSFYGTDYEQYF. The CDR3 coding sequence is TGTGCCAGCAGCTTCTACGGGACAGACTACGAGCAGTACTTC.

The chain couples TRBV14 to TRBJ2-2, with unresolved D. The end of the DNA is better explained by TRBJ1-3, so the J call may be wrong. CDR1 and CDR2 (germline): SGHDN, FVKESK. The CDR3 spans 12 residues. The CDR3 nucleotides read TGTGCCAGCAGCCCGCAGGGAAACACCATATATTTT. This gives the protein CASSPQGNTIYF.

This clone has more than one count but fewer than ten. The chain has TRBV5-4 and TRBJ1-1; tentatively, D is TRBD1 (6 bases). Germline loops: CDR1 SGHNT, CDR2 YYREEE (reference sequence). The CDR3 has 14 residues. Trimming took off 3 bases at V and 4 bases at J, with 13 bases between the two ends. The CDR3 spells CASSSQSTGTEAFF. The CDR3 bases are TGTGCCAGCAGCTCTCAGTCGACAGGCACTGAAGCTTTCTTT.

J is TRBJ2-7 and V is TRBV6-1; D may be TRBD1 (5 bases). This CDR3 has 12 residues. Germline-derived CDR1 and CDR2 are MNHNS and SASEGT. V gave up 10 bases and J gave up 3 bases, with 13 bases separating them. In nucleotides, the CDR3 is TGTGCCACTTCGACAGACCTCTACGAGCAGTACTTC. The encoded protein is CATSTDLYEQYF.

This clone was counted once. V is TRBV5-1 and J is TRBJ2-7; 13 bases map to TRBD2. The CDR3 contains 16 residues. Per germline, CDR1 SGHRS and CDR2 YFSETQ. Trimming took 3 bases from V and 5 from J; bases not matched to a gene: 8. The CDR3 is CASSSGTSGDTHEQYF. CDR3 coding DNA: TGCGCCAGCAGCTCCGGGACTAGCGGGGATACCCACGAGCAGTACTTC. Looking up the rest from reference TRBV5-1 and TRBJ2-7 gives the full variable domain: KAGVTQTPRYLIKTRGQQVTLSCSPISGHRSVSWYQQTPGQGLQFLFEYFSETQRNKGNFPGRFSGRQFSNSRSEMNVSTLELGDSALYLCASSSGTSGDTHEQYFGPGTRLTVT.